Described below is a single TCR beta chain sequence and its context. Two negative PCRs, clearance, or symptom resolution were required of recovered Cohort 3 donors. The method was immunoSEQ multiplex PCR; TCRdb's version includes in-frame clones alone and lacks a portion of them. The table records around 450,000 clones, roughly 87% of them present only once. The CDR3 has 13 amino acids. The germline CDR1 and CDR2 sequences are SNHLY and FYNNEI. Trimming took 7 bases from V and 4 from J, leaving 13 bases between them. These data are taken from a study of blood T cell repertoires in COVID-19. Study context: The cDNA or gDNA used as material had been derived from T cells, B-cell-depleted T cells, or PBMCs.

The V gene is TRBV2, the J gene TRBJ1-1; D is perhaps TRBD1 (5 bases). The material sequenced was PBMCs or T cells enriched from blood (not recorded which). The receptor's source is a woman under 30 who had recovered from COVID-19. The DNA of the CDR3 is TGTGCCAGCATACGGGGGTCGGGCACTGAAGCTTTCTTT. Its translation is CASIRGSGTEAFF.